This T cell receptor (beta chain) was found in a study of blood T cell repertoires in COVID-19 (dated by TCRdb to 2019 to 2021). Describing the broader study: Collaborator samples came from the United States, Italy and Spain and covered acute and convalescent phases of COVID-19. The material from the prospective study consisted of cDNA or gDNA derived from T cells, B-cell-depleted T cells, or PBMCs. Subjects who had been exposed to COVID-19, were actively infected with it, or had recovered from it provided the deeply sampled blood TCRbeta repertoires that made up the dataset. A freely available public database, intended as a resource for researchers studying the immune response to SARS-CoV-2, is where the repertoires were released. Samples came from the ongoing ImmuneRACE study (first 160 participants) plus 1,254 subjects from 6 global collaborators. Nearly every sample came with metadata listing a de-identified subject ID, COVID-19 status, age in years and sex. HLA class I and class II types, where available, came from metadata supplied by the sample provider rather than from assay-based typing.

Points the paper makes about the study in general: The quantity of clinical and demographic metadata differed by source and by participant and was supplied without curation.

TCRbeta CDR3 regions were amplified from genomic DNA using the immunoSEQ Assay, a bias-controlled multiplex PCR. Turning to the authors' computational methods: The number of nucleated cells in each sample was estimated from the amplification of reference gene primers within the assay. To quantify the absolute abundance of each unique TCRbeta CDR3 rearrangement, sequence reads were collapsed and filtered. For each sample, productive Simpson clonality was calculated as the square root of Simpson's diversity index over productive rearrangements. This immuneACCESS table, as held by TCRdb, lists in-frame sequences with V and J called but not all clones. Of the missing ones, under half trace to an unresolved V gene in checked studies; the others have no known cause. V and J calls and clone size follow that table, whereas D and trimming were derived from the DNA. The sample profile shows 98,000 or so clones; more than 70% of them were found once. 10% to 15% of the sample belongs to the ten largest clones.

On this clone: This clone's antigen is unknown. The record has no base qualities; no much larger clone is one base away.

V and J are trimmed by 7 bases and 1 base, and the gene matches miss 1 base of the junction. Taken from the germline V gene (reference sequence), the CDR1 and CDR2 loops are DFQATT and SNEGSKA. Taken from cysteine to phenylalanine, the CDR3 has 11 residues. Solely the CDR3 DNA is kept, with 33 bases framed from the first base. Each collaborating institution followed its own protocols to collect whole blood in K2EDTA tubes. Collaborator samples were shipped for TCRbeta analysis as frozen whole blood, isolated PBMCs, or DNA extracted from either sample type. The sequencing input was peripheral blood. This receptor was obtained from a woman aged 55-70 years in a cohort sampled during active or convalescent COVID-19. Recombination connected TRBV20-1 to TRBJ2-7, with 7 bases matching TRBD1. The CDR3 protein sequence reads: CSGRGSYEQYF. In nucleotides, the sequence is TGCAGTGGCAGGGGGTCCTACGAGCAGTACTTC.